A single sample is the source of the 19 T cell receptor beta chains below, sequenced in a study of cytomegalovirus exposure and HLA in healthy donors. Assay used: immunoSEQ multiplex PCR; TCRdb lists only in-frame clones, some missing. This table holds 220,000 or so clones, approximately 80% found once. The material sequenced was PBMCs. Receptor source: a woman between 25 and 40 years old in good health and CMV-seropositive.

The chain uses TRBV5-1 and TRBJ2-2; 8 bases agree with TRBD1. The CDR3 sequence is 16 residues long. Germline V gives CDR1 SGHRS, CDR2 YFSETQ. V gave up 1 base and J gave up 6 bases; unmatched junction bases: 8. The CDR3 sequence: CASSLLDRERAGELFF. For the CDR3, the DNA is TGCGCCAGCAGCTTGCTGGACAGGGAAAGGGCCGGGGAGCTGTTTTTT.

The J gene is TRBJ2-7, the V gene TRBV2; D may be TRBD1 (8 bases). The CDR3 totals 15 residues. CDR1 and CDR2 (germline): SNHLY, FYNNEI. Trimming took 7 bases from V and 2 from J, leaving 18 bases between them. The CDR3 loop is CASTVGQGGTYEQYF. The CDR3 coding sequence is TGTGCCAGCACCGTCGGACAGGGAGGGACCTACGAGCAGTACTTC.

This clone has a handful of counts. The rearrangement links TRBV5-1 to TRBJ2-3; possibly TRBD2 for D (5 bases). Germline V CDR1 and CDR2: SGHRS, YFSETQ. Trimming took off 3 bases at V and 5 bases at J, with 13 bases between the two ends. The CDR3 consists of 14 residues. CDR3 amino acids: CASSSGESKDTQYF. The CDR3 DNA reads TGCGCCAGCAGCTCCGGGGAAAGTAAAGATACGCAGTATTTT.

The J gene is TRBJ2-7, the V gene TRBV6-1; TRBD1 might be the D (6 bases). This CDR3 spans 15 amino acids. The germline CDR1 and CDR2 sequences are MNHNS and SASEGT. V lost 4 bases to trimming and J lost 1 base, with 14 bases between them. CDR3 sequence: CASSGQLGASYEQYF. The CDR3 coding sequence is TGTGCCAGCAGTGGGCAGCTGGGGGCGTCCTACGAGCAGTACTTC.

J is TRBJ2-4 and V is TRBV27, with D tentatively TRBD1 (6 bases). The CDR3 has 14 amino acids. Germline V gene sequence: CDR1 MNHEY, CDR2 SMNVEV (reference sequence). Trimming left V 3 bases short and J 7 bases short, with 13 bases between. The CDR3 DNA reads TGTGCCAGCAGTTTGTGGGGGCGTGGGAACATTCAGTACTTC. Its translation: CASSLWGRGNIQYF.

The chain recombines TRBV29-1 with TRBJ1-5; tentatively, D is TRBD1 (5 bases). Germline V gene lookup returns CDR1 SQVTM and CDR2 ANQGSEA. This CDR3 is built from 13 residues. The V end lost 7 bases, the J end lost 1 base, and 11 bases lay between the germline ends. CDR3 coding DNA: TGCAGCGCTAGGGACGGAAGCAATCAGCCCCAGCATTTT. This sequence encodes CSARDGSNQPQHF.

This clone was detected once. The chain combines TRBV5-6 with TRBJ2-5, with 11 bases identical to TRBD1. Germline V lookup: CDR1 SGHDT, CDR2 YYEEEE. V was pared by 4 bases and J by 4 bases, with 9 bases of the junction left unmatched. This CDR3 spans 16 amino acids. The CDR3 DNA reads TGTGCCAGCAGCCCGGACCCGGGACAGGGGGGAGAGACCCAGTACTTC. Residues: CASSPDPGQGGETQYF.

CDR3 in amino acids: CASSRGTDYEQYF. CDR3 in DNA: TGCGCCAGCAGCCGAGGGACCGACTACGAGCAGTACTTC. The chain couples TRBV4-1 to TRBJ2-7; D may be TRBD1 or TRBD2 (5 bases each). Looked up from germline, CDR1 is MGHRA and CDR2 is YSYEKL. Trimming left V 4 bases short and J 3 bases short, with 10 bases between. The CDR3 spans 13 residues.

This clone was seen a single time. This chain links TRBV11-2 with TRBJ2-3; possibly TRBD2 for D (5 bases). V was shortened by 1 base and J by 4 bases, with 12 bases between the two germline ends. Germline V CDR1 and CDR2: SGHAT, FQNNGV. The CDR3 length is 15 residues. The CDR3: CASSLGGLSSDTQYF. CDR3 DNA sequence: TGTGCCAGCAGCTTAGGAGGGCTATCTTCAGATACGCAGTATTTT.

The CDR3 nucleotides are TGTGCCATCAGTGAGTTCGCGGGCAGGGAAGGGGAGCAGTACTTC. It is translated as CAISEFAGREGEQYF. The chain recombines TRBV10-3 with TRBJ2-7, with D perhaps given as TRBD1 or TRBD2 (5 bases each). Germline CDR1 and CDR2: ENHRY and SYGVKD. Trimming pared 1 base from V and 7 bases from J, leaving 17 bases between. The CDR3 spans 15 residues.

This chain joins TRBV5-1 and TRBJ2-1; D unclear. Germline-derived CDR1 and CDR2 are SGHRS and YFSETQ. The CDR3 consists of 16 residues. Trimming removed 1 base from V and 8 bases from J, with 19 bases in between. For the CDR3, the DNA is TGCGCCAGCAGCTTGCAGAAGGTGCCCAAAGTCCATGAGCAGTTCTTC. Translating gives CASSLQKVPKVHEQFF.

V gene TRBV18 combines with J gene TRBJ2-5; no clear D. Germline loops: CDR1 KGHSH, CDR2 LQKENI. The CDR3 totals 13 residues. V was trimmed by 6 bases and J by 6 bases, leaving 14 bases between them. The CDR3: CASSHGPGKTQYF. The CDR3 coding sequence is TGTGCCAGCTCTCATGGACCTGGGAAGACCCAGTACTTC. The full variable domain, rest sourced from reference TRBV18 and TRBJ2-5, is NAGVMQNPRHLVRRRGQEARLRCSPMKGHSHVYWYRQLPEEGLKFMVYLQKENIIDESGMPKERFSAEFPKEGPSILRIQQVVRGDSAAYFCASSHGPGKTQYFGPGTRLLVL.

The gene calls are TRBV30 and TRBJ2-4, with TRBD2 as a possible D gene (6 bases). The germline V gene encodes CDR1 GTSNPN and CDR2 SVGIG (reference sequence). Trimming pared 7 bases from V and 8 bases from J, leaving 18 bases between. This CDR3 comprises 13 residues. CDR3 sequence: CASDGGSGDIQYF. In DNA form, the CDR3 reads TGTGCCTCTGATGGGGGGAGTGGGGACATTCAGTACTTC.

The V and J genes are TRBV7-6 and TRBJ1-1; 7 nucleotides agree with TRBD1. Losses at the gene ends were 4 bases for V and 8 bases for J; bases not matched to a gene: 10. The CDR3 is made up of 14 amino acids. CDR1 is SGHVS, CDR2 FNYEAQ, per germline. The CDR3, as DNA: TGTGCCAGCAGCTCTTCCGGACAGGAGCCCGAAGCTTTCTTT. Protein: CASSSSGQEPEAFF.

The chain couples TRBV30 to TRBJ1-1; D ambiguous. Trimming cost V 5 bases and J 0 bases, with 10 bases left between them. Germline CDR1 and CDR2: GTSNPN and SVGIG (reference sequence). The CDR3 spans 13 residues. In DNA, the CDR3 is TGTGCCTGGTCCGGATTCATGAACACTGAAGCTTTCTTT. It encodes CAWSGFMNTEAFF. Full variable domain (remainder filled in from reference TRBV30 and TRBJ1-1): SQTIHQWPATLVQPVGSPLSLECTVEGTSNPNLYWYRQAAGRGLQLLFYSVGIGQISSEVPQNLSASRPQDRQFILSSKKLLLSDSGFYLCAWSGFMNTEAFFGQGTRLTVV.

The CDR3 sequence is CASSLEFAGSQETQYF. The CDR3 bases are TGTGCCAGCAGCTTAGAATTCGCGGGGTCTCAAGAGACCCAGTACTTC. J is TRBJ2-5 and V is TRBV7-6, with D possibly TRBD2 on 6 matching bases. With 1 base removed from V and 2 bases from J, the gap between germline ends came to 14 bases. Germline assignment: CDR1 SGHVS and CDR2 FNYEAQ. The CDR3 sequence is 16 residues long.

The chain has TRBV5-1 and TRBJ2-7; a possible D gene is TRBD2 (5 bases). Germline CDR1 SGHRS, CDR2 YFSETQ. The germline V and J ends were trimmed by 4 bases and 2 bases, with 16 bases remaining between them. CDR3 length: 15 amino acids. In DNA form, the CDR3 reads TGCGCCAGCAGCCTGGAGGACTCGAGTACCTACGAGCAGTACTTC. Its translation is CASSLEDSSTYEQYF.

V is TRBV2 and J is TRBJ2-2; no reliable D call. V was pared by 1 base and J by 6 bases, with 12 bases between. This CDR3 spans 15 amino acids. Per the germline V gene, CDR1 is SNHLY and CDR2 is FYNNEI. The CDR3 nucleotides read TGTGCCAGCAGTGAAGTGGCGAACCCGGCCGGGGAGCTGTTTTTT. This translates into CASSEVANPAGELFF.

This clone was seen only a few times. J is TRBJ2-1 and V is TRBV30; 7 bases agree with TRBD1. CDR1 GTSNPN and CDR2 SVGIG come from the germline V gene (reference sequence). CDR3 length: 13 amino acids. The V and J ends lost 8 bases and 5 bases, in that order; junction bases with no gene match: 9. CDR3 amino acids: CARSRGRDNEQFF. The CDR3 DNA is TGTGCCCGGTCTAGGGGGCGCGACAATGAGCAGTTCTTC.